Following are 13 T cell receptor beta chains from one sample sequenced in a study of glioma-infiltrating T cells after dendritic cell vaccination. TCRdb's copy holds only in-frame clones and misses some; the assay was immunoSEQ multiplex PCR. The repertoire holds 2,500 to 3,000 clones, with approximately 85% as singletons. As for time point: after dendritic cell vaccination, including at tumor progression/relapse. The vaccine used monocyte-derived dendritic cells pulsed overnight with autologous tumor lysate. The sequenced sample was tumor tissue, obtained after dendritic cell vaccination. These receptors all stem from a human donor with glioblastoma.

This clone was observed a handful of times. The CDR3 region is CASSRAAGTGELFF. The CDR3 DNA follows: TGTGCCAGCAGCAGGGCCGCGGGGACCGGGGAGCTGTTTTTT. The V call is TRBV2, the J call TRBJ2-2; weak D call: TRBD2 (6 bases). This CDR3 has 14 amino acids. Per germline, CDR1 SNHLY and CDR2 FYNNEI. Trimming removed 6 bases from V and 5 bases from J, with 13 bases in between. The variable domain in full, with the rest retrieved from reference TRBV2 and TRBJ2-2, is EPEVTQTPSHQVTQMGQEVILRCVPISNHLYFYWYRQILGQKVEFLVSFYNNEISEKSEIFDDQFSVERPDGSNFTLKIRSTKLEDSAMYFCASSRAAGTGELFFGEGSRLTVL.

CDR3: CASSFSWGGGGGELFF. CDR3 in DNA: TGTGCCAGCAGCTTTTCCTGGGGCGGGGGAGGCGGGGAGCTGTTTTTT. The chain recombines TRBV5-5 with TRBJ2-2; 7 positions match TRBD2. V lost 2 bases to trimming and J lost 7 bases; unmatched junction nucleotides: 11. In germline, CDR1 is SGHKS, CDR2 YYEKEE (reference sequence). The CDR3 length is 16 residues.

The chain is built from TRBV7-9 and TRBJ1-1, with TRBD1 as a possible D gene (5 bases). The CDR3 has 17 residues. V lost 5 bases to trimming and J lost 0 bases, with 19 bases between them. CDR1 and CDR2 (germline): SEHNR, FQNEAQ (reference sequence). Here the CDR3 reads CASSPTIDQDMNTEAFF. The CDR3 nucleotides read TGTGCCAGCAGCCCTACAATCGACCAGGACATGAACACTGAAGCTTTCTTT.

The chain has TRBV9 and TRBJ2-1; D gene ambiguous. Per germline, CDR1 SGDLS and CDR2 YYNGEE. There are 14 residues in the CDR3. V was shortened by 0 bases and J by 10 bases, with 14 bases between the two germline ends. The CDR3 region is CASSVANVGQEQFF. The DNA for the CDR3 is TGTGCCAGCAGCGTAGCTAACGTTGGGCAAGAGCAGTTCTTC.

The genes are TRBV7-9 and TRBJ2-3, with a tentative D call TRBD2 (5 bases). This CDR3 comprises 16 residues. Trimming removed 0 bases at V and 1 base at J, with 11 bases between. Germline values: CDR1 SEHNR, CDR2 FQNEAQ (reference sequence). The CDR3 DNA follows: TGTGCCAGCAGCTTAGCGCTATGGGGAGGCACAGATACGCAGTATTTT. This encodes CASSLALWGGTDTQYF.

V gene TRBV13 combines with J gene TRBJ2-7, with TRBD2 matching over 11 bases. Germline V gene data show CDR1 as PRHDT and CDR2 as FYEKMQ (reference sequence). The trim removed 5 bases at V and 2 bases at J, leaving 5 bases unmatched. This CDR3 has 15 residues. CDR3 protein: CASSLIAGGTYEQYF. CDR3 sequence (DNA): TGTGCCAGCAGCCTGATAGCGGGAGGGACCTACGAGCAGTACTTC.

The chain uses TRBV11-2 and TRBJ1-4, with 7 bases lining up with TRBD1. In germline, CDR1 is SGHAT, CDR2 FQNNGV. The CDR3 runs 16 residues. With 1 base clipped from V and 1 base from J, the junction kept 3 bases outside the gene matches. The CDR3 spells CASSLASGGTNEKLFF. In DNA, the CDR3 is TGTGCCAGCAGCTTAGCCTCAGGGGGAACTAATGAAAAACTGTTTTTT.

This clone is categorized as large. This rearrangement joins TRBV9 to TRBJ2-1; 8 bases map to TRBD2. Per the germline V gene, CDR1 is SGDLS and CDR2 is YYNGEE. V shed 4 bases and J 0 bases; nucleotides not matched to a gene: 9. The CDR3 runs 17 residues. DNA of the CDR3: TGTGCCAGCAGCCCCGGGACTAGGGTGGGCTCCTACAATGAGCAGTTCTTC. Encoded protein: CASSPGTRVGSYNEQFF.

CDR3 amino acids: CASSRLAGVNEQFF. The CDR3 DNA reads TGTGCCAGCAGCCGACTAGCGGGAGTCAATGAGCAGTTCTTC. V and J are TRBV25-1 and TRBJ2-1, with 12 bases matching TRBD2. Unmatched junction bases numbered 3, after V lost 6 bases and J lost 6 bases. Germline V gene data show CDR1 as MGHDK and CDR2 as SYGVNS. This CDR3 spans 14 amino acids.

V usage is TRBV6-1 and J usage is TRBJ2-1; 10 bases match TRBD1. The CDR3 consists of 15 residues. The V segment lost 6 bases and the J segment 5 bases; nucleotides outside the gene matches: 7. The germline V gene has CDR1 MNHNS and CDR2 SASEGT. The CDR3 nucleotides are TGTGCCAGCAGAACCGGGACAGGGGTGAACAATGAGCAGTTCTTC. It codes for CASRTGTGVNNEQFF.

CDR3 protein: CASSLQGGGGYEQYF. CDR3 DNA: TGTGCCAGCAGCCTCCAGGGCGGGGGGGGATACGAGCAGTACTTC. The J gene is TRBJ2-7, the V gene TRBV14; TRBD2 agrees at 9 bases. Germline trimming cut 4 bases from V and 4 bases from J; bases unmatched to any gene: 8. The germline V gene has CDR1 SGHDN and CDR2 FVKESK. The CDR3 consists of 15 residues.

This clone was seen more than once but under ten times. V is TRBV19 and J is TRBJ2-1; TRBD2 agrees at 9 bases. V dropped 4 bases and J dropped 6; count of bases not matched to a gene: 7. The length of the CDR3 is 15 residues. In germline, CDR1 is LNHDA, CDR2 SQIVND (reference sequence). CDR3 protein: CASSRYSGSANEQFF. CDR3 bases: TGTGCCAGTAGTAGATATAGCGGGAGTGCCAATGAGCAGTTCTTC.

This chain links TRBV5-6 with TRBJ1-6; 8 bases match TRBD1. The junction had 8 bases not matched to a gene; V was cut back by 6 bases and J by 9 bases. The CDR3 is 14 residues long. Germline V gene data show CDR1 as SGHDT and CDR2 as YYEEEE. The DNA for the CDR3 is TGTGCCAGCATCAGCAGGGGGCTGGGTTCACCCCTCCACTTT. This encodes CASISRGLGSPLHF. The full variable domain, completed using reference TRBV5-6 and TRBJ1-6, is DAGVTQSPTHLIKTRGQQVTLRCSPKSGHDTVSWYQQALGQGPQFIFQYYEEEERQRGNFPDRFSGHQFPNYSSELNVNALLLGDSALYLCASISRGLGSPLHFGNGTRLTVT.